Reported below is one T cell receptor beta chain. The sample originates from a study of cytomegalovirus exposure and HLA in healthy donors. PCR was performed using 60 Vbeta and 13 Jbeta primers. Sequencing was performed with immunoSEQ multiplex PCR; in TCRdb, only in-frame clones are kept and a portion is missing. The sample carries about 130,000 clones, around 67% recorded once. Sequenced sample: PBMCs. This sequence was found in a woman aged 40 to 50 in good health and CMV-seropositive.

CDR3 in amino acids: CASSPTGWNTGELFF. The CDR3 region has the DNA TGCGCCAGCAGCCCGACAGGGTGGAACACCGGGGAGCTGTTTTTT. The chain uses TRBV5-1 and TRBJ2-2; TRBD1 aligns across 7 bases. Germline loops: CDR1 SGHRS, CDR2 YFSETQ. There are 15 residues in the CDR3. Germline trimming cut 4 bases from V and 1 base from J; bases unmatched to any gene: 4.